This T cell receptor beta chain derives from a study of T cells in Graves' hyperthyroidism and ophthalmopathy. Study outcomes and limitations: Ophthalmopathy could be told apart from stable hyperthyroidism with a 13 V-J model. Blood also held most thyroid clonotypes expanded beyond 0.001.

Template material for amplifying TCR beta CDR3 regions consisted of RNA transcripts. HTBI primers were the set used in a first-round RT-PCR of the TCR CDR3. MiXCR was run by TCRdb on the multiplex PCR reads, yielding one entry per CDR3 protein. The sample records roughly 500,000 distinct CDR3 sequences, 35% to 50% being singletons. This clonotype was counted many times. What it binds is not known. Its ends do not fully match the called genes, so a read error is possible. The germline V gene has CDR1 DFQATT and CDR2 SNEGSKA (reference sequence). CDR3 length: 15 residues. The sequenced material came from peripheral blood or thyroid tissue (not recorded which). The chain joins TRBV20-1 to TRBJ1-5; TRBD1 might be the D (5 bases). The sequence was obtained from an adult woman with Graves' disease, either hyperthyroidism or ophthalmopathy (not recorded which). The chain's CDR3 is CNARGASHSNQPQHF. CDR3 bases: TGCAATGCTAGGGGCGCGAGCCATAGCAATCAGCCCCAGCATTTT.